This T cell receptor (beta chain) was captured in a study of blood T cell repertoires in COVID-19. Across the study: Sample material is recorded as cDNA or gDNA derived from T cells, B-cell-depleted T cells, or PBMCs.

A single count supports this clone. Libraries were prepared by immunoSEQ multiplex PCR; TCRdb keeps only in-frame clonotypes and omits some of them. The sample consists of 200,000 to 300,000 clones, less than 90% of them appearing once. The material sequenced was peripheral blood. The TCR was taken from a man in his thirties or forties with active or convalescent COVID-19.

CDR3: CASSENFPRKQGRSYGYTF. The CDR3 DNA is TGTGCCAGCAGTGAAAATTTCCCAAGAAAACAGGGTCGCAGCTATGGCTACACCTTC. The chain employs TRBV6-1 and TRBJ1-2; TRBD1 is a possible D gene (6 bases). V shed 2 bases and J shed 4 bases, with 26 bases lying between them. The V gene's germline CDR1 is MNHNS and CDR2 SASEGT. This CDR3 is built from 19 residues.